What follows describes a single T cell receptor beta chain. Its antigen is unknown. No base quality values were provided; no much bigger clone lies one nucleotide off. Library method: 5' RACE. These reads were obtained on an Illumina HiSeq 2500. A second roughly 6 to 11 cycle PCR used a sample-barcoded 5' primer and a J-beta primer mix. A unique molecular identifier was introduced onto each TCR beta cDNA molecule by a template-switch 5' adaptor carrying 12 random nucleotides. Each sample yielded at least 3 million CDR3-containing paired-end reads. The Mint cDNA synthesis kit, primed by a TRBC-specific oligonucleotide, was used to synthesize first-strand cDNA from all RNA. After uracil-DNA glycosylase treatment, a first 18-cycle PCR used universal primers M1SS and BC2_uni_R on all cDNA. The authors' analysis ran thus. For normalization, 1 million high-quality reads were randomly selected from each sample, with every read carrying a distinct molecular identifier. Instead of being binned into consensus sequences, reads that shared molecular identifiers were thrown out. MiTCR, run with a Q25 quality threshold and the strictest error-elimination algorithm, handled CDR3 identification, clonotype clustering and error correction. A nonparametric unseen species model using Euler transformation provided a lower-bound estimate of total TCR beta diversity. The public reads were reanalyzed by TCRdb: fastp trimming at Q25, MiXCR alignment, in-frame beta chains only. Each CDR3 protein gets just one entry, which takes the most common genes and DNA from the rows behind it. The V and J calls here are based on TCRdb, not the publication. This sample gives 1.5 million to 2 million distinct CDR3 sequences in total; approximately 30% of them show up just once. The ten most abundant clones make up 7.7% of the sample.

The 39 donors, aged about 6 to 95 years, were systemically healthy Caucasian individuals from Russia. Around 10 milliliters of peripheral blood were drawn from each donor into EDTA-treated Vacutainer tubes. Ficoll-Paque density-gradient centrifugation was used to isolate PBMCs, with at least 6.5 million per sample. Total RNA was extracted from PBMCs with Trizol reagent, with at least 6 micrograms obtained per sample. For every donor, flow cytometry on a PBMC aliquot measured the percentage of naive CD45RAhigh/CD27high T cells. This sample was included in a study of blood T cells in healthy people across ages (dated by TCRdb to between 2014 and 2016). A note on the overall study: In model experiments, roughly one uniquely barcoded TCR beta cDNA molecule per two T cells was captured by template switching. Using deep sequencing normalized with unique cDNA molecular identifiers, the study measured how TCR beta repertoire diversity changes with age. Four age groups were formed from the donors: young (average approximately 15 years), middle-aged (approximately 40), aged (under 70) and long-lived (82). To avoid experimental bias, donors of different ages were randomly spread across the sequencing lanes. For two donors (one aged 18 to 30 and one aged 80 or older), the study analyzed two additional independent replicas of 1 million unique cDNA reads from the same blood draw.

V is shortened by 3 bases, J by 2 bases, and the region joining them spans 17 bases. There are 15 amino acids in the CDR3, from cysteine to phenylalanine inclusive. The read is trimmed to its CDR3 DNA, 45 bases read in frame from base 1. Via the germline V gene (reference sequence), CDR1 is GTSNPN and CDR2 SVGIG. Results and caveats for the whole study, not just this receptor: There was a strong correlation between observed TCR beta diversity and the percentage of naive T cells measured by flow cytometry. Because the CMV infection status of the donors was unknown, age-related changes in expanded clonotypes may potentially have been confounded. The long-lived group showed more naive CD4+ T cells, fewer expanded clones and increased TCR diversity than the aged group, suggesting age selection. Estimates of total diversity from one million sequenced T cells were regarded as lower bounds and underestimates. Since profiling was done on bulk unsorted PBMCs, naive and antigen-experienced compartments could not be conclusively compared. Observed TCR beta diversity per million T cells fell roughly linearly with age, and a significant reduction was already apparent by age about 38.

The sequence was collected from a woman aged 25-40 years in good health. Sequencing input: blood. In this chain, TRBV30 is recombined with TRBJ2-7; the D gene is possibly TRBD1 or TRBD2, each agreeing over 5 bases. The CDR3 amino acid sequence is: CAWRPPGASTYEQYF. The DNA sequence is TGTGCCTGGAGGCCTCCCGGGGCTTCCACCTACGAGCAGTACTTC.